This is a list of T cell receptor beta chains from one sample in a study of T cell changes during pregnancy in multiple sclerosis. The table came from immunoSEQ multiplex PCR; TCRdb's copy has only in-frame clones and leaves some out. The sample lists approximately 79,000 clones; approximately 92% were seen once. The sequences come from peripheral blood, collected in the second trimester of pregnancy. The receptors stem from a female donor in good health, enrolled as a control in a pregnancy study. Both conserved end residues are part of each CDR3. The order of the fields is CDR3 length, J gene, D gene, clone size, V gene, CDR3 protein, CDR3 DNA. D genes are given only for firm matches. Size values are once, few and many counts, or a class for expanded clones, and some rows have none.

CDR3 length: 17; J gene: TRBJ2-1; D gene: .; clone size: .; V gene: TRBV7-2; CDR3 protein: CASSPIMAGSLGGEQFF; CDR3 DNA: TGTGCCAGCAGTCCCATCATGGCGGGAAGTCTGGGCGGTGAGCAGTTCTTC
CDR3 length: 16; J gene: TRBJ1-5; D gene: .; clone size: .; V gene: TRBV4-1; CDR3 protein: CASSQDLGGSNQPQHF; CDR3 DNA: TGCGCCAGCAGCCAAGATCTAGGCGGGAGCAATCAGCCCCAGCATTTT
CDR3 length: 16; J gene: TRBJ2-7; D gene: TRBD2; clone size: .; V gene: TRBV6-1; CDR3 protein: CASSVLHAGGTYEQYF; CDR3 DNA: TGTGCCAGCAGTGTCCTCCACGCGGGGGGCACCTACGAGCAGTACTTC
CDR3 length: 13; J gene: TRBJ2-7; D gene: TRBD1; clone size: .; V gene: TRBV30; CDR3 protein: CAWRTGRSYEQYF; CDR3 DNA: TGTGCCTGGAGGACAGGGCGATCTTACGAGCAGTACTTC
CDR3 length: 13; J gene: TRBJ2-7; D gene: .; clone size: .; V gene: TRBV2; CDR3 protein: CASSLEQGYEQYF; CDR3 DNA: TGTGCCAGCAGTCTAGAACAGGGTTACGAGCAGTACTTC
CDR3 length: 12; J gene: TRBJ2-7; D gene: .; clone size: .; V gene: TRBV2; CDR3 protein: CARGSSSYEQYF; CDR3 DNA: TGTGCAAGGGGGTCCAGCTCCTACGAGCAGTACTTC
CDR3 length: 13; J gene: TRBJ2-7; D gene: .; clone size: .; V gene: TRBV7-9; CDR3 protein: CASSLPLGYEQYF; CDR3 DNA: TGTGCCAGCAGCTTACCCCTAGGCTACGAGCAGTACTTC
CDR3 length: 14; J gene: TRBJ2-1; D gene: .; clone size: .; V gene: TRBV4-1; CDR3 protein: CASSQAPDYNEQFF; CDR3 DNA: TGCGCCAGCAGCCAAGCTCCAGACTACAATGAGCAGTTCTTC
CDR3 length: 17; J gene: TRBJ1-1; D gene: .; clone size: few; V gene: TRBV7-9; CDR3 protein: CASSLRGRGTSDTEAFF; CDR3 DNA: TGTGCCAGCAGCTTACGGGGGCGGGGGACATCGGACACTGAAGCTTTCTTT
CDR3 length: 18; J gene: TRBJ2-3; D gene: TRBD2; clone size: .; V gene: TRBV5-1; CDR3 protein: CASSLLAGGPPSTDTQYF; CDR3 DNA: TGCGCCAGCAGCTTGCTAGCGGGGGGCCCCCCTAGCACAGATACGCAGTATTTT
CDR3 length: 17; J gene: TRBJ1-5; D gene: .; clone size: .; V gene: TRBV27; CDR3 protein: CASSLSPGRKVNQPQHF; CDR3 DNA: TGTGCCAGCAGTTTATCCCCAGGCAGAAAGGTCAATCAGCCCCAGCATTTT
CDR3 length: 16; J gene: TRBJ1-5; D gene: TRBD1; clone size: .; V gene: TRBV18; CDR3 protein: CASSHGQGVGYQPQHF; CDR3 DNA: TGTGCCAGCTCCCATGGACAGGGGGTCGGCTATCAGCCCCAGCATTTT
CDR3 length: 16; J gene: TRBJ1-4; D gene: TRBD1; clone size: .; V gene: TRBV4-3; CDR3 protein: CASSRLTGTVSEKLFF; CDR3 DNA: TGCGCCAGCAGCCGTCTCACCGGGACAGTGAGTGAAAAACTGTTTTTT
CDR3 length: 14; J gene: TRBJ1-6; D gene: TRBD1; clone size: .; V gene: TRBV2; CDR3 protein: CASRSEGQDSPLHF; CDR3 DNA: TGTGCCAGCAGGTCCGAGGGACAGGATTCACCCCTCCACTTT
CDR3 length: 14; J gene: TRBJ1-1; D gene: .; clone size: few; V gene: TRBV30; CDR3 protein: CARRAGDVYTEAFF; CDR3 DNA: TGTGCCCGAAGGGCCGGGGATGTGTACACTGAAGCTTTCTTT
CDR3 length: 13; J gene: TRBJ2-7; D gene: .; clone size: .; V gene: TRBV9; CDR3 protein: CASSVGDTYEQYF; CDR3 DNA: TGTGCCAGCAGCGTAGGGGACACCTACGAGCAGTACTTC
CDR3 length: 11; J gene: TRBJ2-5; D gene: .; clone size: .; V gene: TRBV20-1; CDR3 protein: CSPLGQETQYF; CDR3 DNA: TGCAGCCCACTAGGCCAAGAGACCCAGTACTTC
CDR3 length: 16; J gene: TRBJ2-7; D gene: TRBD2; clone size: .; V gene: TRBV25-1; CDR3 protein: CASRSTGTSGIYEQYF; CDR3 DNA: TGTGCCAGCAGAAGCACAGGGACTAGCGGAATCTACGAGCAGTACTTC
CDR3 length: 15; J gene: TRBJ1-2; D gene: .; clone size: .; V gene: TRBV4-2; CDR3 protein: CASSQEEISGYGYTF; CDR3 DNA: TGTGCCAGCAGCCAAGAGGAGATTAGCGGCTATGGCTACACCTTC
CDR3 length: 18; J gene: TRBJ2-5; D gene: TRBD1; clone size: .; V gene: TRBV6-1; CDR3 protein: CASSDNNRGLRTQETQYF; CDR3 DNA: TGTGCCAGCAGTGATAACAACAGGGGGCTAAGAACCCAAGAGACCCAGTACTTC
CDR3 length: 16; J gene: TRBJ1-2; D gene: TRBD1; clone size: .; V gene: TRBV27; CDR3 protein: CASSLPTGFSNYGYTF; CDR3 DNA: TGTGCCAGCAGTTTACCGACAGGGTTCTCTAACTATGGCTACACCTTC
CDR3 length: 15; J gene: TRBJ1-3; D gene: .; clone size: few; V gene: TRBV7-6; CDR3 protein: CASSPGPLSGNTIYF; CDR3 DNA: TGTGCCAGCAGCCCTGGGCCGCTCTCTGGAAACACCATATATTTT
CDR3 length: 14; J gene: TRBJ2-7; D gene: TRBD2; clone size: .; V gene: TRBV4-3; CDR3 protein: CASSPGGLEYEQYF; CDR3 DNA: TGCGCCAGCAGCCCCGGGGGGTTGGAGTACGAGCAGTACTTC
CDR3 length: 15; J gene: TRBJ1-2; D gene: .; clone size: .; V gene: TRBV6-4; CDR3 protein: CASSVEQSSNYGYTF; CDR3 DNA: TGTGCCAGCAGTGTTGAACAGAGCTCTAACTATGGCTACACCTTC
CDR3 length: 17; J gene: TRBJ1-1; D gene: .; clone size: .; V gene: TRBV10-1; CDR3 protein: CASNTSQTTPEGTEAFF; CDR3 DNA: TGCGCCAGCAATACCAGTCAGACAACCCCAGAGGGCACTGAAGCTTTCTTT
CDR3 length: 15; J gene: TRBJ2-3; D gene: TRBD1; clone size: .; V gene: TRBV11-3; CDR3 protein: CASSLISQGADTQYF; CDR3 DNA: TGTGCCAGCAGCTTAATATCCCAGGGGGCAGATACGCAGTATTTT
CDR3 length: 13; J gene: TRBJ1-2; D gene: TRBD1; clone size: .; V gene: TRBV6-5; CDR3 protein: CASSAGTGDGYTF; CDR3 DNA: TGTGCCAGCAGTGCCGGGACAGGGGATGGCTACACCTTC
CDR3 length: 14; J gene: TRBJ2-4; D gene: .; clone size: .; V gene: TRBV4-2; CDR3 protein: CASSQLGGGNIQYF; CDR3 DNA: TGTGCCAGCAGCCAACTGGGGGGAGGAAACATTCAGTACTTC
CDR3 length: 15; J gene: TRBJ2-3; D gene: TRBD2; clone size: .; V gene: TRBV4-3; CDR3 protein: CASSQDRGGADTQYF; CDR3 DNA: TGCGCCAGCAGCCAAGATCGTGGGGGGGCAGATACGCAGTATTTT
CDR3 length: 14; J gene: TRBJ2-1; D gene: TRBD2; clone size: .; V gene: TRBV5-1; CDR3 protein: CASSDASGGNEQFF; CDR3 DNA: TGCGCCAGCAGCGACGCTAGCGGGGGTAATGAGCAGTTCTTC
CDR3 length: 12; J gene: TRBJ1-2; D gene: .; clone size: .; V gene: TRBV29-1; CDR3 protein: CSVGEQSYGYTF; CDR3 DNA: TGCAGCGTTGGAGAACAGAGCTATGGCTACACCTTC
CDR3 length: 13; J gene: TRBJ2-1; D gene: TRBD2; clone size: .; V gene: TRBV4-3; CDR3 protein: CASSHLSGDEQFF; CDR3 DNA: TGCGCCAGCAGTCATCTTAGCGGGGACGAGCAGTTCTTC
CDR3 length: 15; J gene: TRBJ1-2; D gene: TRBD1; clone size: .; V gene: TRBV27; CDR3 protein: CASSLSSQGAGGYTF; CDR3 DNA: TGTGCCAGCAGTTTATCGTCCCAGGGGGCAGGAGGCTACACCTTC
CDR3 length: 15; J gene: TRBJ2-7; D gene: .; clone size: .; V gene: TRBV9; CDR3 protein: CASSVRPFNSYEQYF; CDR3 DNA: TGTGCCAGCAGCGTACGTCCCTTTAACTCCTACGAGCAGTACTTC
CDR3 length: 16; J gene: TRBJ1-3; D gene: .; clone size: once; V gene: TRBV10-3; CDR3 protein: CAISGVGVNSGNTIYF; CDR3 DNA: TGTGCCATCAGTGGAGTAGGAGTGAACTCTGGAAACACCATATATTTT
CDR3 length: 15; J gene: TRBJ2-5; D gene: TRBD1; clone size: .; V gene: TRBV19; CDR3 protein: CASSGTGTFQETQYF; CDR3 DNA: TGTGCCAGTAGCGGGACAGGGACTTTCCAAGAGACCCAGTACTTC
CDR3 length: 15; J gene: TRBJ2-7; D gene: TRBD1; clone size: .; V gene: TRBV11-2; CDR3 protein: CASSPRQGGINEQYF; CDR3 DNA: TGTGCCAGCAGCCCGAGACAGGGGGGGATAAACGAGCAGTACTTC
CDR3 length: 15; J gene: TRBJ1-3; D gene: .; clone size: .; V gene: TRBV6-5; CDR3 protein: CASSYSTGSGNTIYF; CDR3 DNA: TGTGCCAGCAGTTACTCAACAGGCTCTGGAAACACCATATATTTT
CDR3 length: 15; J gene: TRBJ1-5; D gene: TRBD1; clone size: once; V gene: TRBV30; CDR3 protein: CAWSTMTGGYQPQHF; CDR3 DNA: TGTGCCTGGAGTACGATGACAGGGGGCTATCAGCCCCAGCATTTT
CDR3 length: 14; J gene: TRBJ2-5; D gene: TRBD2; clone size: .; V gene: TRBV30; CDR3 protein: CAWNTGGYQETQYF; CDR3 DNA: TGTGCCTGGAATACGGGGGGATACCAAGAGACCCAGTACTTC